The clone carrying this T cell receptor (beta chain) was seen just once. Per the original methods: Amplified reference gene primers provided the basis for estimating nucleated cell counts. The method was immunoSEQ multiplex PCR; TCRdb's version includes in-frame clones alone and lacks a portion of them. V and J calls and clone size come straight from that table; D and trimming were deduced from the DNA. Of roughly 180,000 clones in the sample, about 85% were seen once. The CDR3 totals 15 residues. V trimming: 3 bases; J trimming: 4 bases; junction bases outside the gene matches: 5. Germline values: CDR1 SGHTA, CDR2 FQGNSA. This sample stems from a study of blood T cell repertoires in COVID-19. Looking at the study overall: There were acute and convalescent COVID-19 samples, and they came from the United States, Italy and Spain. The analysed material was cDNA or gDNA that came from T cells, B-cell-depleted T cells, or PBMCs.

The sample consisted of peripheral blood. This chain uses TRBV7-2 with TRBJ1-3, with TRBD1 matching over 8 bases. This receptor was identified in a man aged 18 to 30 with acute or convalescent COVID-19. Here the CDR3 DNA reads TGTGCCAGCAGCTTTCTGGACAGGGCCGGAAACACCATATATTTT. This sequence encodes CASSFLDRAGNTIYF. Complete variable domain (other parts from reference TRBV7-2 and TRBJ1-3): GAGVSQSPSNKVTEKGKDVELRCDPISGHTALYWYRQSLGQGLEFLIYFQGNSAPDKSGLPSDRFSAERTGGSVSTLTIQRTQQEDSAVYLCASSFLDRAGNTIYFGEGSWLTVV.